The entry below describes one T cell receptor (beta chain). No antigen is known for it. TCRdb's copy holds only in-frame clones and misses some; the assay was immunoSEQ multiplex PCR. This table holds 25,000 to 30,000 clones, 82% found once. This entry is derived from a study of regulatory dendritic cells for organ transplantation. Overall study results and limits: Memory CD8+ T cells were the most oligoclonal; naive cells were highly diverse. The most alloreactive TCR clonotypes were found in resting memory CD8+ cells.

V lost 6 bases to trimming and J lost 1 base, with 12 bases between them. This CDR3 is built from 15 residues. Germline CDR1 is ENHRY and CDR2 is SYGVKD. The sequenced material came from naive CD8+ T cells from blood. Subset noted: CD45RA+ naive T cells. The TCR originated in a human donor in good health. V usage is TRBV10-3 and J usage is TRBJ1-4, with a tentative D call TRBD1 (6 bases). The CDR3 DNA sequence: TGTGCCATCAGCCACCTACAGGGAACTAATGAAAAACTGTTTTTT. Translating gives CAISHLQGTNEKLFF.